This TCR beta chain was found in a study of monozygotic twins with inflammatory bowel disease. No DNA is given; TCRdb re-called the 5' RACE reads and lists each CDR3 protein once. The sample shows a few hundred thousand distinct CDR3 sequences, and about 5% sits with its ten largest clones. CDR1 SGHTA and CDR2 FQGNSA come from the germline V gene. The CDR3 extends over 13 amino acids. This TCR was sampled from a human donor with ulcerative colitis or Crohn's disease, or a healthy co-twin of an affected twin (not recorded which). V and J are TRBV7-2 and TRBJ2-7. Sequenced: blood. Here the CDR3 reads CASSLGIAYEQYF.